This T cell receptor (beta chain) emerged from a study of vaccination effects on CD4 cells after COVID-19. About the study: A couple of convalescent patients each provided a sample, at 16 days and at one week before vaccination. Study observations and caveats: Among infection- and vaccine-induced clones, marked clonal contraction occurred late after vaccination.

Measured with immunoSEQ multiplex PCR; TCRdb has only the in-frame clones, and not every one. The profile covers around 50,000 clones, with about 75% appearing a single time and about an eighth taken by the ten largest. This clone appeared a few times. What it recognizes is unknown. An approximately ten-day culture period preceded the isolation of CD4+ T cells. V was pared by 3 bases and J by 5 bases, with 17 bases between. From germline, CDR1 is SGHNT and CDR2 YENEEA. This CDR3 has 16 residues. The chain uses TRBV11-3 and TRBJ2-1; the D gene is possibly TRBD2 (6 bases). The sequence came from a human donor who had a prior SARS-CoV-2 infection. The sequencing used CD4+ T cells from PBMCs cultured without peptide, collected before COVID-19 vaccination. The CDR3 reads CASSFGRESSHNEQFF. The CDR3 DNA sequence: TGTGCCAGCAGCTTCGGACGGGAGAGTTCTCACAATGAGCAGTTCTTC.